Below, 5 T cell receptor beta chains from the same sample are listed, as sequenced in a study of shared clonotypes between healthy human individuals. The assay was immunoSEQ multiplex PCR, and TCRdb's table has in-frame clones only and misses some. The sample lists about 110,000 clones, approximately 70% occurring once. The sample taken for sequencing was memory CD8+ T cells sorted from blood. Subset in this sample: CD45RO+ cells pooled with CCR7-negative TemRA cells. The source is a woman under 40 in good health.

This clone came up once. Other DNA sequences in this specimen translate into the identical CDR3. This chain links TRBV7-9 with TRBJ2-7, with a possible D match to TRBD2 (6 bases). This CDR3 region has 14 residues. Germline loops: CDR1 SEHNR, CDR2 FQNEAQ (reference sequence). Trimming left V 5 bases short and J 2 bases short, with 13 bases between. CDR3 region: CASSPRDWTYEQYF. The CDR3 nucleotides read TGTGCCAGCAGCCCCCGGGACTGGACCTACGAGCAGTACTTC. The full variable domain, completed using reference TRBV7-9 and TRBJ2-7, is DTGVSQNPRHKITKRGQNVTFRCDPISEHNRLYWYRQTLGQGPEFLTYFQNEAQLEKSRLLSDRFSAERPKGSFSTLEIQRTEQGDSAMYLCASSPRDWTYEQYFGPGTRLTVT.

The chain links TRBV7-9 to TRBJ2-1; no clear D gene. The germline CDR1 and CDR2 sequences are SEHNR and FQNEAQ (reference sequence). CDR3 length: 12 residues. Trimming shortened V by 4 bases and J by 7 bases, and 8 bases separated the two germline ends. CDR3 DNA: TGTGCCAGCAGCTGGGCAGTGAATGAGCAGTTCTTC. As protein: CASSWAVNEQFF.

The genes are TRBV4-2 and TRBJ2-3, with D tentatively TRBD1 or TRBD2 (5 bases each). The CDR3 covers 15 residues. The V and J ends lost 1 base and 4 bases respectively, with 12 bases between them. Germline V CDR1 and CDR2: LGHNA, YNFKEQ. The CDR3 DNA reads TGTGCCAGCAGCCAAGGGGGACGGACCCCAGATACGCAGTATTTT. Translation gives CASSQGGRTPDTQYF.

The rearrangement uses TRBV7-6 and TRBJ2-1, with 10 nucleotides matching TRBD2. V gave up 6 bases and J gave up 8 bases; unmatched junction bases: 10. The CDR3 length is 15 residues. CDR1 is SGHVS and CDR2 is FNYEAQ in the germline V gene. The CDR3 protein is CASRKREGLSHEQFF. The CDR3 coding sequence is TGTGCCAGCAGGAAGCGGGAGGGCCTTTCTCATGAGCAGTTCTTC. Drawing the rest from reference TRBV7-6 and TRBJ2-1, the complete variable domain is GAGVSQSPRYKVTKRGQDVALRCDPISGHVSLYWYRQALGQGPEFLTYFNYEAQQDKSGLPNDRFSAERPEGSISTLTIQRTEQRDSAMYRCASRKREGLSHEQFFGPGTRLTVL.

The rearrangement links TRBV5-1 to TRBJ2-5; D perhaps matches TRBD2 (6 bases). Between the trimmed V and J ends, which lost 1 base and 1 base, there was a span of 8 bases. The germline V gene encodes CDR1 SGHRS and CDR2 YFSETQ. This CDR3 contains 14 residues. CDR3 sequence reads: CASSLMGGQETQYF. The CDR3, as DNA: TGCGCCAGCAGCTTGATGGGGGGCCAAGAGACCCAGTACTTC.